A selection of T cell receptor beta chains follows, all from one sample in a study of PD-L1 blockade in urothelial cancer. This table comes from immunoSEQ multiplex PCR, and its TCRdb copy is limited to in-frame clones, with some not included. This sample has 130,000 or so clones; approximately 84% occur once, and the top ten carry 3.2%. The source was PBMCs, collected around atezolizumab (anti-PD-L1) treatment. The receptors come from a man aged 45 to 65 with urothelial cancer. CDR3s include the opening cysteine and the closing phenylalanine or tryptophan. The order of the fields is V gene, CDR3 length, clone size, D gene, J gene, CDR3 DNA, CDR3 protein. A D gene is named only where the DNA matches it firmly. Clone sizes are given selectively: once, few, many, or a class where the clone is expanded.

TRBV2	15	NA	NA	TRBJ2-3	TGTGCCAGCAGTTCATACAGGGCCGCGTTAGATACGCAGTATTTT	CASSSYRAALDTQYF
TRBV9	15	NA	NA	TRBJ1-1	TGTGCCAGCAGCGTAGCCGAGAGAATGAACACTGAAGCTTTCTTT	CASSVAERMNTEAFF
TRBV27	17	NA	TRBD2	TRBJ2-3	TGTGCCAGCAGAGTTAGGAGTAGAGCTAGCGGAGGAGATACGCAGTATTTT	CASRVRSRASGGDTQYF
TRBV5-1	14	NA	NA	TRBJ2-5	TGCGCCAGCGGTAGCGGTCGGGAGTTGGAGACCCAGTACTTC	CASGSGRELETQYF
TRBV7-9	16	NA	TRBD1	TRBJ2-6	TGTGCCAGCAGCAGAGGACAGGGGTCCGGGGCCAACGTCCTGACTTTC	CASSRGQGSGANVLTF
TRBV6-6	14	NA	NA	TRBJ2-7	TGTGCCAGCAGGACAGGGACTAGCTCCTACGAGCAGTACTTC	CASRTGTSSYEQYF
TRBV2	13	once	TRBD1	TRBJ2-7	TGTGCCTTAAGAAAACAGGGGGCTGGCGAGCAGTACTTC	CALRKQGAGEQYF
TRBV6-5	14	once	NA	TRBJ1-6	TGTGCCAGCTCAAACAGGGACTATAATTCACCCCTCCACTTT	CASSNRDYNSPLHF
TRBV7-8	13	NA	TRBD2	TRBJ2-7	TGTGCCAGCAGCCCGCAGACTAGCGGGAGTTGGTACTTC	CASSPQTSGSWYF
TRBV4-2	16	few	NA	TRBJ2-1	TGTGCCAGCAGCCAAGAAGGCCAGCGGGCCTACAATGAGCAGTTCTTC	CASSQEGQRAYNEQFF
TRBV9	15	NA	TRBD2	TRBJ2-2	TGTGCCAGCAGCGTTAGCGGGCGAGCGGACGGGGAGCTGTTTTTT	CASSVSGRADGELFF
TRBV18	14	NA	NA	TRBJ2-7	TGTGCCAGCTCACCACCCGCTCGGTCCTACGAGCAGTACTTC	CASSPPARSYEQYF
TRBV28	12	NA	NA	TRBJ1-3	TGTGCCAGCACTCCCTCTGGAAACACCATATATTTT	CASTPSGNTIYF
TRBV5-1	14	NA	TRBD2	TRBJ2-7	TGCGCCAGCAGCTTGGGCGGGAGCGGGAACGAGCAGTACTTC	CASSLGGSGNEQYF
TRBV18	18	NA	TRBD1	TRBJ1-5	TGTGCCAGCTCACCTCCCGGGACAGTTCCCCGGGTTGAGCAGCCCCAGCATTTT	CASSPPGTVPRVEQPQHF
TRBV28	14	NA	TRBD1	TRBJ2-4	TGTGCCAGCAGTCCCGGGACAGGGGAAAACATTCAGTACTTC	CASSPGTGENIQYF
TRBV5-1	13	few	TRBD2	TRBJ2-5	TGCGCCAGCAGCCGGGGGGGGTCGGAGACCCAGTACTTC	CASSRGGSETQYF
TRBV6-6	15	NA	NA	TRBJ2-7	TGTGCCAGCAGCCACTCAGGGGAGAGCTCCTACGAGCAGTACTTC	CASSHSGESSYEQYF
TRBV28	13	NA	NA	TRBJ2-5	TGTGCCAGCACCCTCGGGCCCGCGGGGACCCAGTACTTC	CASTLGPAGTQYF
TRBV7-2	16	few	NA	TRBJ1-6	TGTGCCAGCAGCTTAGCGCGGGTACAAGCGGGTTCACCCCTCCACTTT	CASSLARVQAGSPLHF
TRBV19	18	once	NA	TRBJ2-1	TGTGCCAGTAGTATCGGTGGGAGGTACGGGTATAATTACAATGAGCAGTTCTTC	CASSIGGRYGYNYNEQFF
TRBV5-5	15	NA	TRBD1	TRBJ1-1	TGTGCCAGCAGCTTGGAGACAGGGTCTCCTAGGAAAGCTTTCTTT	CASSLETGSPRKAFF
TRBV10-1	17	NA	NA	TRBJ2-1	TGCGCCAGCAGTGATGGTGGTAGCGGAGGAGATTACAATGAGCAGTTCTTC	CASSDGGSGGDYNEQFF
TRBV5-1	17	once	NA	TRBJ1-2	TGCGCCAGCATCCCCGACGGAGGTGGAAAAGCTAACTATGGCTACACCTTC	CASIPDGGGKANYGYTF
TRBV6-6	15	once	NA	TRBJ1-4	TGTGCCAGCAGCCTAAGCGGGGGGCGGAGTGAAAAACTGTTTTTT	CASSLSGGRSEKLFF
TRBV27	15	NA	TRBD2	TRBJ2-2	TGTGCCAGCAGAAGTAGCGGGAGTCAAACCGGGGAGCTGTTTTTT	CASRSSGSQTGELFF
TRBV28	17	NA	TRBD2	TRBJ2-7	TGTGCCACCCTTAGGACATCACCTAGCGGGAGCCCCTACGAGCAGTACTTC	CATLRTSPSGSPYEQYF
TRBV5-1	15	NA	TRBD1	TRBJ2-3	TGCGCCAGCAAAAGGGGGGGACAGGGAGCAGATACGCAGTATTTT	CASKRGGQGADTQYF
TRBV4-1	16	once	TRBD1	TRBJ2-7	TGCGCCAGCAGCCAAGTATTGGGACAGGGTTTCAACGAGCAGTACTTC	CASSQVLGQGFNEQYF
TRBV11-2	17	NA	TRBD2	TRBJ2-1	TGTGCCAGCAGCGCCTCTCCTGCGGGAGGGTGGTACAATGAGCAGTTCTTC	CASSASPAGGWYNEQFF
TRBV6-1	15	NA	TRBD2	TRBJ2-1	TGTGCCAGCAGTGAACTAGCGGGCTCCTACAATGAGCAGTTCTTC	CASSELAGSYNEQFF
TRBV5-1	14	NA	NA	TRBJ2-5	TGCGCCAGCAGCCTGGGATACCCGGTCGAGACCCAGTACTTC	CASSLGYPVETQYF
TRBV6-1	13	NA	NA	TRBJ1-2	TGTGCCAGCACCCCGGGCAGGGCGGGGGGCTACACCTTC	CASTPGRAGGYTF
TRBV9	15	NA	NA	TRBJ2-2	TGTGCCAGCAGCGCCGTACCACAGGGTAACGGGGAGCTGTTTTTT	CASSAVPQGNGELFF
TRBV28	14	NA	TRBD1	TRBJ1-2	TGTGCCAGCAGTCGACAGGGGCTCCCTTATGGCTACACCTTC	CASSRQGLPYGYTF
TRBV5-1	13	NA	TRBD1	TRBJ1-1	TGCGCCAGCAGCTTGACAGGGGAGTTTGAAGCTTTCTTT	CASSLTGEFEAFF
TRBV9	15	once	TRBD1	TRBJ2-5	TGTGCCAGCAGCGACCCAGGGGGCCCCCAAGAGACCCAGTACTTC	CASSDPGGPQETQYF
TRBV6-5	15	NA	NA	TRBJ2-1	TGTGCCAGCTGTACGGGGGATCGGACCTACAATGAGCAGTTCTTC	CASCTGDRTYNEQFF
TRBV27	11	NA	NA	TRBJ1-1	TGTGCCAGCAGTTTACGAGGGGAAGCTTTCTTT	CASSLRGEAFF
TRBV5-5	15	NA	NA	TRBJ2-7	TGTGCCAGCAGCAGCCTACAGGGCGGGCGCTACGAGCAGTACTTC	CASSSLQGGRYEQYF
TRBV6-1	13	NA	NA	TRBJ2-1	TGTGCCAGCATCAAGGGGGGGAGGATTGAGCAGTTCTTC	CASIKGGRIEQFF
TRBV5-1	15	NA	NA	TRBJ2-5	TGCGCCAGCAGCTTGGGCCCGACAGAACAAGAGACCCAGTACTTC	CASSLGPTEQETQYF
TRBV5-5	15	NA	TRBD2	TRBJ2-7	TGTGCCAGCAGCTTGGGACTAGCGGATTCCTACGAGCAGTACTTC	CASSLGLADSYEQYF
TRBV27	14	NA	NA	TRBJ2-7	TGTGCCAGCAGATGGGGACATAATAACTACGAGCAGTACTTC	CASRWGHNNYEQYF
TRBV7-9	15	once	NA	TRBJ1-2	TGTGCCAGCAGCTTAGGGTCGGGACACTACTATGGCTACACCTTC	CASSLGSGHYYGYTF
TRBV15	13	NA	NA	TRBJ2-3	TGTGCCACCAGCGGCAGGGTCACAGATACGCAGTATTTT	CATSGRVTDTQYF
TRBV7-9	14	once	TRBD1	TRBJ2-1	TGTGCCAGCCTCGGGACAGGGAAATACAATGAGCAGTTCTTC	CASLGTGKYNEQFF
TRBV30	13	NA	TRBD1	TRBJ1-1	TGTGCCTGGGACAGGGGGTCTGACACTGAAGCTTTCTTT	CAWDRGSDTEAFF
TRBV30	14	NA	TRBD1	TRBJ1-4	TGTGCCTGGAGAACACAGGGGGCTGATGAAAAACTGTTTTTT	CAWRTQGADEKLFF
TRBV28	13	NA	NA	TRBJ2-7	TGTGCCAGCAGTCCGCCTCCCGGTTACGAGCAGTACTTC	CASSPPPGYEQYF
TRBV30	12	NA	NA	TRBJ2-3	TGTGCCTGGAGTTGGGCCGCCGATACGCAGTATTTT	CAWSWAADTQYF